This entry features one T cell receptor (beta chain) sequence. No antigen is known for it. No base-level quality is on record; no much larger clone is a single base apart. The sample originates from a study of blood T cell repertoires in COVID-19 (dated by TCRdb to the early 2020s). In terms of the full investigation: Samples from collaborators originated in the United States, Italy and Spain and spanned both the acute and convalescent phases of COVID-19. The prospective study material was composed of cDNA or gDNA derived from T cells, B-cell-depleted T cells, or PBMCs. Subjects who had been exposed to COVID-19, were actively infected with it, or had recovered from it provided the deeply sampled blood TCRbeta repertoires that made up the dataset. The repertoires were released in a freely available public database intended as a resource for research on the immune response to SARS-CoV-2. The samples were drawn from two sources: the first 160 participants of the ongoing ImmuneRACE study, and approximately 1,300 subjects contributed by 6 global collaborators. Sample metadata almost always included a de-identified subject ID, COVID-19 status, age in years and sex. HLA class I and class II types, where available, came from metadata supplied by the sample provider rather than from assay-based typing.

Participants in the prospective study were aged about 18 to 95 years, lived in some 24 United States geographic areas, and enrolled through a virtual design. To assign participants to cohorts, the prospective study relied on clinical history that participants themselves reported in a screening survey and a study questionnaire. Mobile phlebotomists in the prospective study collected whole blood, serum and a nasopharyngeal or oropharyngeal swab from every participant. Additional blood draws and questionnaires over an approximately 2-month period could optionally be provided by prospective study participants. Blood samples from the prospective study were shipped frozen or at room temperature prior to DNA extraction. On the study overall, not on this receptor specifically: The amount of clinical and demographic metadata varied by source and participant and was provided uncurated.

Per the germline V gene, MGHDK is the CDR1 and SYGVNS is the CDR2. The CDR3 holds 14 amino acids from the cysteine to the phenylalanine. Here the CDR3 DNA is all that survives: 42 bases in frame from base 1. V is shortened by 0 bases, J by 6 bases, and the region joining them spans 12 bases. TCRbeta CDR3 regions were amplified from genomic DNA by means of the immunoSEQ Assay, a bias-controlled multiplex PCR. As for the authors' bioinformatics: Within the assay, amplification of reference gene primers was used to estimate how many nucleated cells each sample contained. Sequence reads were collapsed and filtered to measure the absolute abundance of every unique TCRbeta CDR3 rearrangement. For each sample, productive Simpson clonality was calculated by taking the square root of Simpson's diversity index across productive rearrangements. Not all clones reach the TCRdb copy of this immuneACCESS table, which keeps in-frame sequences only. Checked studies attribute under half of the gap to unresolved V genes and leave the rest unexplained. V and J calls and clone size are given by that table; D and trimming were obtained from the DNA. Across this sample there are 300,000 to 350,000 clones, with 90% seen only once. Around 4.5% of the sample rests with the top ten.

The chain joins TRBV25-1 to TRBJ2-7; the D gene cannot be resolved reliably. Sequenced sample: PBMCs or T cells enriched from blood (not recorded which). The source is a woman younger than 30 with acute COVID-19. The DNA sequence is given as TGTGCCAGCAGTGAATATACTACTCCGGGCGAGCAGTACTTC. It specifies CASSEYTTPGEQYF.